This TCR beta chain was sequenced in a study of T-cell reconstitution after alpha-beta-depleted transplantation in children. TCRbeta library preparation incorporated unique molecular identifiers. Using its own MiXCR run on the PCR reads, TCRdb lists one record per CDR3 protein. The repertoire holds about 580,000 distinct CDR3 sequences, with 25% to 30% as singletons. This clonotype occurred a few times. The target antigen is unknown. Germline CDR1 reads SGHRS; CDR2 reads YFSETQ. V was pared by 3 bases and J by 1 base, with 16 bases between. CDR3 length equals 16 residues. Regarding the study as a whole: Reportedly, roughly two months post-transplant, alpha-beta T cells arose from several hundred expanded graft clones. Among T cells one year after transplant, newly produced cells accounted for most counts and diversity.

Sample: PBMCs, taken before TCRalphabeta/CD19-depleted stem cell transplant. The chain is built from TRBV5-1 and TRBJ1-1; D possibly corresponds to TRBD1 (6 bases). This TCR was sampled from a boy in the first two years of life with Wiskott-Aldrich syndrome, due to receive a stem cell transplant. As DNA, the CDR3 is TGCGCCAGCAGCTGGCCCAGGGGTGGGAGGAACACTGAAGCTTTCTTT. Translated: CASSWPRGGRNTEAFF.